This T cell receptor beta chain was identified in a study of cytomegalovirus exposure and HLA in healthy donors. Study overall: The Caucasian-associated ancestry cluster contained 75% to 85% of the 300 to 400 genotyped donors. Notes on the study in general: Earlier analysis found most TCR beta V segments productive about 87% or about 30% of the time. A highly shared variant cluster was judged a likely technical artifact.

The CDR3 spans 15 residues. Germline V gene lookup returns CDR1 SGHTA and CDR2 FQGNSA. V trimming: 6 bases; J trimming: 1 base; junction bases outside the gene matches: 5. With 60 Vbeta and 13 Jbeta primers, the PCR was carried out. Only in-frame clones appear in the TCRdb table, and some are missing; sequencing was by immunoSEQ multiplex PCR. The repertoire has 150,000 to 200,000 clones, more than 65% of them found once; the top ten carry around 3.9%. Remarks on this clone: Its antigen is currently unknown. The sample holds other DNA sequences that translate to the same CDR3.

Sequencing input: PBMCs. The receptor was derived from a man over 45 in good health and CMV-seronegative. The chain joins TRBV7-2 to TRBJ2-7; 11 bases fit TRBD1. The CDR3 protein is CASSRDRGRSYEQYF. As DNA, the CDR3 is TGTGCCAGCAGTCGGGACAGGGGGAGGTCCTACGAGCAGTACTTC. Looking up the rest from reference TRBV7-2 and TRBJ2-7 gives the full variable domain: GAGVSQSPSNKVTEKGKDVELRCDPISGHTALYWYRQSLGQGLEFLIYFQGNSAPDKSGLPSDRFSAERTGGSVSTLTIQRTQQEDSAVYLCASSRDRGRSYEQYFGPGTRLTVT.